These T cell receptor beta chains were read from a single sample in a study of radiotherapy plus CTLA-4 blockade in lung cancer. Some clones are missing from TCRdb's copy, which holds only in-frame ones; the method was immunoSEQ multiplex PCR. Of tens of thousands of clones in the sample, over 70% are singletons; the top ten hold approximately 25%. The specimen was peripheral blood, collected from a patient treated with radiotherapy plus ipilimumab. Receptors originate from a human donor with non-small cell lung cancer that progressed on radiotherapy plus ipilimumab. Both conserved end residues are part of each CDR3. Fields, in order: V gene, clone size, J gene, D gene, CDR3 DNA, CDR3 protein. A D gene is named only where the DNA matches it firmly. Rows give clone size only sometimes, using once, few, many, or a class for an expanded clone.

>TRBV9|medium-sized|TRBJ1-3|NA
TGTGCCAGCAGCGTAGTGGCAGGGCCTGGAAACACCATATATTTT
CASSVVAGPGNTIYF
>TRBV5-6|NA|TRBJ2-1|TRBD2
TGTGCCAGCAGCCCCGGACTAGCGGGATTCTACAATGAGCAGTTCTTC
CASSPGLAGFYNEQFF
>TRBV30|NA|TRBJ2-7|NA
TGTGCCTGGAATCAGGGTCCCTACGAGCAGTACTTC
CAWNQGPYEQYF
>TRBV25-1|NA|TRBJ1-4|NA
TGTGCCAGCAGTGAATTGGGGGCCAGGGGTGAAAAACTGTTTTTT
CASSELGARGEKLFF
>TRBV9|NA|TRBJ2-3|TRBD2
TGTGCCAGCAGCCCGAGCGGGGCGCTCACAGATACGCAGTATTTT
CASSPSGALTDTQYF
>TRBV27|NA|TRBJ1-2|TRBD1
TGTGCCAGCAGTCCGGGGACAGGGAACTATGGCTACACCTTC
CASSPGTGNYGYTF
>TRBV27|NA|TRBJ2-5|TRBD1
TGTGCCAGCAGGCCCTTCGACAGGGGGCAAGAGACCCAGTACTTC
CASRPFDRGQETQYF
>TRBV18|few|TRBJ2-1|TRBD2
TGTGCCAGCTCCCTACGAGGGGAAGCGGGGGGCCCTTACAATGAGCAGTTCTTC
CASSLRGEAGGPYNEQFF
>TRBV11-2|NA|TRBJ2-3|NA
TGTGCCAGCAGCTCGCGCCAAGGGGGAGAGGTCCCAGATACGCAGTATTTT
CASSSRQGGEVPDTQYF
>TRBV28|NA|TRBJ1-4|NA
TGTGCCAGCAGTTTATGGGAGAACAGCAAAGGAAAACTGTTTTTT
CASSLWENSKGKLFF
>TRBV11-3|NA|TRBJ2-1|TRBD2
TGTGCCAGCAGCCTAGCGGGGCCCTACAATGAGCAGTTCTTC
CASSLAGPYNEQFF
>TRBV7-2|NA|TRBJ1-5|NA
TGTGCCAGCACCCGTTGGGGGGTCGGCGGGGACAATCAGCCCCAGCATTTT
CASTRWGVGGDNQPQHF
>TRBV11-2|once|TRBJ2-1|NA
TGTGCCAGCAGCCCGACATTATCCGGTGAGCAGTTCTTC
CASSPTLSGEQFF
>TRBV29-1|few|TRBJ2-7|TRBD2
TGCAGCGTTCGGACTAGCGGGGACTACGAGCAGTACTTC
CSVRTSGDYEQYF
>TRBV15|once|TRBJ2-7|NA
TGTGCCACCAGCAGAGGGGGAAGCCAGCCTGGCGAGCAGTACTTC
CATSRGGSQPGEQYF
>TRBV5-4|NA|TRBJ1-2|TRBD1
TGTGCCAGCAGCCCAGACAGGGACCCCTATGGCTACACCTTC
CASSPDRDPYGYTF
>TRBV7-3|NA|TRBJ2-4|TRBD1
TGTGCCAGCAGCTTATCGCGGGACAGGGGGAACATTCAGTACTTC
CASSLSRDRGNIQYF
>TRBV7-9|NA|TRBJ2-3|TRBD1
TGTGCCAGCAGCTTATTTGACAGGGGGGAGGATACGCAGTATTTT
CASSLFDRGEDTQYF
>TRBV9|few|TRBJ1-1|NA
TGTGCCAGCAGCGGGGACACTGAAGCTTTCTTT
CASSGDTEAFF
>TRBV7-2|NA|TRBJ2-1|TRBD2
TGTGCCAGCAGCTTGGGGCGGGGGACGAATGAGCAGTTCTTC
CASSLGRGTNEQFF